This T cell receptor (beta chain) was sequenced in a study of CD8 T cells in ankylosing spondylitis (TCRdb year 2017). About the study as a whole: The study profiled T cell receptor beta repertoires in healthy donors and ankylosing spondylitis patients to find disease-linked TCR variants. Peripheral blood was sampled, and synovial fluid was also collected from ankylosing spondylitis patients. The whole study cohort included about a hundred healthy donors and about two dozen ankylosing spondylitis patients.

The full study reports these points: The disease-linked clones showed a CD8+ phenotype and occurred at relatively low frequencies in peripheral blood. Some motif variants were previously reported in synovial fluid and blood of reactive arthritis patients, suggesting common disease-initiation mechanisms. The disease-linked clones were reported to be significantly enriched in matched synovial fluid samples from ankylosing spondylitis patients. Blood from ankylosing spondylitis patients appeared to be characterized by a TCR beta motif made up of seven or eight highly homologous amino acid variants.

Turning to this clonotype: This receptor's antigen is unknown. Base qualities are not at hand, and no much larger clone is one base apart.

Its CDR3 holds 15 amino acids, cysteine through phenylalanine. The kept DNA is CDR3 alone, 45 bases in frame from the first base. CDR1 LGHNA and CDR2 YSLEER were looked up in the germline V gene. V is reduced by 2 bases and J by 3 bases, leaving a spacing of 12 bases between them. The run used an Illumina HiSeq 2500. Quantitative 5'-RACE with molecular barcodes was the method used to prepare the TCR beta libraries. The original pipeline was this. Disease-linked TCR variants were identified with a new computational method built on a probabilistic model of VDJ rearrangement. Using fastp trimming at Q25 and MiXCR clonotype assembly, TCRdb reanalyzed the public sequencing data and kept in-frame beta chains. Each CDR3 protein appears once, grouped with its most common genes and DNA. TCRdb's processing, not the authors', yielded these V and J calls. The sample data list around 440,000 distinct CDR3 sequences, and approximately 17% of these were observed just once. The ten largest clones represent approximately 1% of the sample.

The TCR comes from a male donor with ankylosing spondylitis. The rearrangement combines TRBV4-3 with TRBJ2-3; the D gene is possibly TRBD1 or TRBD2, with 6 bases matching each. Sequencing was performed on blood, either unsorted or a sorted T cell fraction (not recorded which). The CDR3 has the sequence CASSQFGGRTDTQYF. The DNA sequence is given as TGCGCCAGCAGCCAATTCGGGGGCAGGACAGATACGCAGTATTTT.